This is a list of T cell receptor beta chains from one sample in a study of T cells in Graves' hyperthyroidism and ophthalmopathy. Each CDR3 protein is one row after TCRdb ran MiXCR on the multiplex PCR reads. The sample lists fewer than 900,000 distinct CDR3 sequences, 18% seen once, with 16% in the top ten. Input material: blood. The receptors stem from a woman between 45 and 65 years old with Graves' hyperthyroidism that later progressed to Graves' ophthalmopathy. Both conserved end residues are part of each CDR3. Fields, in order: V gene, D gene, J gene, clone size, CDR3 DNA, CDR3 protein. The D gene is left open where the match is weak. Size is stated for part of the rows, as once, few or many counts, or as a class when the clone is expanded.

v_call: TRBV4-1; d_call: -; j_call: TRBJ1-4; clone_size: few; cdr3_nt: TGCGCCAGCAGCCACAACGGATTACATGCAACTAATGAAAAACTGTTTTTT; cdr3_aa: CASSHNGLHATNEKLFF
v_call: TRBV20-1; d_call: -; j_call: TRBJ2-3; clone_size: many; cdr3_nt: TGCAGTGCTGACAGACCCTCTAGCACAGATACGCAGTATTTT; cdr3_aa: CSADRPSSTDTQYF
v_call: TRBV12-3/TRBV12-4; d_call: -; j_call: TRBJ2-1; clone_size: -; cdr3_nt: TGTGCCAGTTGTAAATACAATGAGCAGTTCTTC; cdr3_aa: CASCKYNEQFF
v_call: TRBV7-9; d_call: -; j_call: TRBJ2-4; clone_size: many; cdr3_nt: TGTGCCAGCAGCTTAGTAGCCGGGACCGCGAATAGTCTTCAGTACTTC; cdr3_aa: CASSLVAGTANSLQYF
v_call: TRBV12-3/TRBV12-4; d_call: -; j_call: TRBJ1-4; clone_size: -; cdr3_nt: TGTGCCAGCAGCACCAACGGTAATGAAAAACTGTTTTTT; cdr3_aa: CASSTNGNEKLFF
v_call: TRBV7-9; d_call: -; j_call: TRBJ1-2; clone_size: -; cdr3_nt: TGTGCCAGCAGCTTAGTCAGGGGAGGCTATGGCTACACCTTC; cdr3_aa: CASSLVRGGYGYTF
v_call: TRBV11-2; d_call: TRBD1; j_call: TRBJ1-1; clone_size: few; cdr3_nt: TGTGCCAGCAGCTTAGGGTTTTTGCAGGGGGTATCTGCTTTCTTT; cdr3_aa: CASSLGFLQGVSAFF
v_call: TRBV15; d_call: -; j_call: TRBJ2-6; clone_size: -; cdr3_nt: TGTGCCACCGGTGGGGCCAACGTCCTGACTTTC; cdr3_aa: CATGGANVLTF
v_call: TRBV29-1; d_call: -; j_call: TRBJ1-4; clone_size: -; cdr3_nt: TGCAGCGTGAAGGACAGTCCGAATGAAAAACTGTTTTTT; cdr3_aa: CSVKDSPNEKLFF
v_call: TRBV30; d_call: -; j_call: TRBJ1-4; clone_size: -; cdr3_nt: TGTGCCTGGAGTTTAGGGCAAGCTCGTAATGAAAAACTGTTTTTT; cdr3_aa: CAWSLGQARNEKLFF
v_call: TRBV7-9; d_call: -; j_call: TRBJ1-2; clone_size: many; cdr3_nt: TGTGCCAGCAGCTTAGATACAGTCGGCTACACCTTC; cdr3_aa: CASSLDTVGYTF
v_call: TRBV20-1; d_call: TRBD2; j_call: TRBJ2-3; clone_size: few; cdr3_nt: TGCAGTGTGTCTTCCCGGGGGGGGAACACAGATACGCAGTATTTT; cdr3_aa: CSVSSRGGNTDTQYF
v_call: TRBV19; d_call: -; j_call: TRBJ1-2; clone_size: once; cdr3_nt: TGTGCCAGTAGTATCGGCAGGACCTCCTATGGCTACACCTTC; cdr3_aa: CASSIGRTSYGYTF
v_call: TRBV11-1; d_call: -; j_call: TRBJ1-6; clone_size: few; cdr3_nt: TGTGCCAGCAGCTTAGTTCGAGAAAGGGTCATGAGCTCCTATAATTCACCCCTCCACTTT; cdr3_aa: CASSLVRERVMSSYNSPLHF
v_call: TRBV6-2/TRBV6-3; d_call: -; j_call: TRBJ1-1; clone_size: -; cdr3_nt: TGTGCCAGTAAAGACGTTGCGAACACTGAAGCTTTCTTT; cdr3_aa: CASKDVANTEAFF
v_call: TRBV7-2; d_call: -; j_call: TRBJ2-2; clone_size: -; cdr3_nt: TGTGCCAGCAGCTCTAGAGGCTACCCTTCCTACACCGGGGAGCTGTTTTTT; cdr3_aa: CASSSRGYPSYTGELFF
v_call: TRBV5-1; d_call: -; j_call: TRBJ1-1; clone_size: -; cdr3_nt: TGCGCCAGCAGCTTGAATGGGGGGATGAACACTGAAGCTTTCTTT; cdr3_aa: CASSLNGGMNTEAFF
v_call: TRBV3-1; d_call: -; j_call: TRBJ2-7; clone_size: -; cdr3_nt: TGTGCCAGCAGCCATGGGTCGGGGGCAAATCTCGAGCAGTACTTC; cdr3_aa: CASSHGSGANLEQYF
v_call: TRBV18; d_call: -; j_call: TRBJ1-2; clone_size: many; cdr3_nt: TGTGCCAGCTCACCAAGTAGGGAATTGGGCTATGGCTACACCTTC; cdr3_aa: CASSPSRELGYGYTF
v_call: TRBV7-9; d_call: -; j_call: TRBJ2-3; clone_size: few; cdr3_nt: TGTGCCAGCAGCTTAGCCTCCCAAGCAGATACGCAGTATTTT; cdr3_aa: CASSLASQADTQYF